The 28 T cell receptor beta chains below all came from one sample that was sequenced in a study of T cells after yellow fever vaccination. TCRdb passed the 5' RACE reads through MiXCR, listing each CDR3 protein once. The sample yields a few hundred thousand distinct CDR3 sequences, 6.9% seen once. This material consisted of CD4+ T cells sorted from PBMCs, taken 15 days after the yellow fever booster vaccination. The receptors derive from a man aged 25 to 40 who received the YFV17D yellow fever vaccine.

At least ten counts were recorded for this clonotype. This sequence joins TRBV12-3 or TRBV12-4 and TRBJ2-2, with D unresolved. V was clipped by 3 bases and J by 6 bases, with 5 bases between them. This CDR3 region has 12 residues. For the CDR3, the DNA is TGTGCCAGCAGTTTGGCCCCCGGGGAGCTGTTTTTT. Translated, it gives CASSLAPGELFF.

In its sample, this clonotype was seen many times. The chain carries TRBV20-1 and TRBJ2-7, with no clear D. Germline CDR1 is DFQATT and CDR2 is SNEGSKA (reference sequence). The CDR3 sequence is 12 residues long. V dropped 6 bases and J dropped 4 bases, with 13 bases sitting between them. CDR3 residues: CSAKQTLYEQYF. In DNA, the CDR3 is TGCAGTGCCAAGCAGACCCTGTACGAGCAGTACTTC.

This chain joins TRBV18 and TRBJ2-5; D not certain. CDR1 KGHSH and CDR2 LQKENI come from the germline V gene. Trimming pared 3 bases from V and 2 bases from J, leaving 7 bases between. The CDR3 has 13 residues. This chain's CDR3 is CASSPPVQETQYF. DNA for the CDR3: TGTGCCAGCTCACCGCCGGTACAAGAGACCCAGTACTTC.

This clonotype was found many times. This chain uses TRBV5-1 with TRBJ2-2; D not resolved. V gave up 1 base and J gave up 3 bases, with 4 bases separating them. The germline gives CDR1 SGHRS, CDR2 YFSETQ. This CDR3 has 13 amino acids. This chain's CDR3 is CASSLSDTGELFF. DNA of the CDR3: TGCGCCAGCAGCTTGTCAGACACCGGGGAGCTGTTTTTT.

J is TRBJ2-1 and V is TRBV29-1; D ambiguous. The germline gives CDR1 SQVTM, CDR2 ANQGSEA. The V and J ends lost 0 bases and 12 bases respectively, with 6 bases between them. The CDR3 is 10 amino acids. The DNA of the CDR3 is TGCAGCGTTGAAGAGGGGTGGCAGTTCTTC. It codes for CSVEEGWQFF.

This clonotype was counted a few times. DNA of the CDR3: TGTGCCAGCAGCTTACACCCTAGCGGGAGGTCCTACGAGCAGTACTTC. This codes for CASSLHPSGRSYEQYF. V gene TRBV11-2 combines with J gene TRBJ2-7, with 11 positions matching TRBD2. With 2 bases clipped from V and 1 base from J, the junction kept 4 bases outside the gene matches. This CDR3 region has 16 residues. The germline V gene encodes CDR1 SGHAT and CDR2 FQNNGV.

This clonotype has just a few counts. One junction end disagrees with the germline gene, perhaps due to a read error. The gene calls are TRBV3-1 and TRBJ2-7; 7 bases match TRBD2. Germline lookup yields CDR1 LGHDT and CDR2 YNNKEL (reference sequence). There are 14 residues in the CDR3. The CDR3 protein is CASSQGGSPYQQYF. The CDR3 DNA follows: TGTGCCAGCAGCCAAGGCGGGAGCCCCTACCAGCAGTACTTC.

This clonotype was observed many times. The rearrangement uses TRBV5-6 and TRBJ2-7; D gene unclear. Per germline, CDR1 SGHDT and CDR2 YYEEEE. V was shortened by 1 base and J by 5 bases, with 4 bases between the two germline ends. This CDR3 spans 11 amino acids. The CDR3 DNA is TGTGCCAGCAGCTTGTACAACGAGCAGTACTTC. Protein sequence: CASSLYNEQYF.

The V call is TRBV2, the J call TRBJ2-2, with D unclear. The germline V and J ends were trimmed by 8 bases and 6 bases, with 10 bases remaining between them. This CDR3 has 12 residues. Per the germline V gene, CDR1 is SNHLY and CDR2 is FYNNEI. The CDR3 DNA reads TGTGCCAGCCGGCGAGGCGCCGGGGAGCTGTTTTTT. Amino acid sequence: CASRRGAGELFF.

This chain links TRBV5-6 with TRBJ2-4, with 7 bases lining up with TRBD1. Germline lookup yields CDR1 SGHDT and CDR2 YYEEEE. V shed 2 bases, J shed 5 bases, and the junction held 7 bases outside the gene matches. The CDR3 is 15 amino acids. CDR3: CASSFPQGKENIQYF. Written as DNA, the CDR3 is TGTGCCAGCAGCTTTCCACAGGGGAAGGAAAACATTCAGTACTTC.

This clonotype was seen only a few times. This chain uses TRBV6-2 or TRBV6-3 with TRBJ2-3; the match to TRBD2 covers 12 bases. This CDR3 comprises 16 residues. Trimming removed 3 bases from V and 0 bases from J; junction bases left unmatched: 1. Germline lookup yields CDR1 MNHEY and CDR2 SVGEGT. CDR3 in DNA: TGTGCCAGCAGTTATGGGACTAGCGGGAGCACAGATACGCAGTATTTT. Protein product: CASSYGTSGSTDTQYF.

This clonotype has more than one count but fewer than ten. This chain links TRBV6-2 or TRBV6-3 with TRBJ2-2, with 10 bases that match TRBD2. This CDR3 is 15 amino acids long. Germline CDR1 and CDR2: MNHEY and SVGEGT. V gave up 6 bases and J gave up 7 bases; unmatched junction bases: 8. CDR3 residues: CASRPTSGTHGELFF. DNA of the CDR3: TGTGCCAGCAGACCTACTAGCGGGACCCACGGGGAGCTGTTTTTT.

A remark on this clonotype: Possible read error: a much larger clone is one base away. J is TRBJ2-3 and V is TRBV7-7; D is perhaps TRBD1 or TRBD2 (5 bases each). Germline CDR1 SSHAT, CDR2 FNYEAQ (reference sequence). The CDR3 spans 15 residues. CDR3 sequence: CASSSGTGCTDTQYF. CDR3 nucleotide sequence: TGTGCTAGCAGCTCCGGGACCGGGTGCACAGATACGCAGTATTTT.

The chain recombines TRBV5-1 with TRBJ2-7; the D is unclear. Germline CDR1 reads SGHRS; CDR2 reads YFSETQ. V was pared by 0 bases and J by 5 bases, with 15 bases between. This CDR3 contains 15 residues. CDR3: CASSLVGRPPNEQYF. The DNA for the CDR3 is TGCGCCAGCAGCTTGGTAGGTCGACCCCCGAACGAGCAGTACTTC.

In this sample, this clonotype turned up many times. The J gene is TRBJ1-5, the V gene TRBV20-1; 7 bases agree with TRBD1. There are 15 residues in the CDR3. V was pared by 3 bases and J by 6 bases, with 11 bases of the junction left unmatched. Germline V gives CDR1 DFQATT, CDR2 SNEGSKA (reference sequence). The CDR3 loop is CSASYNGQVPQPQHF. In DNA, the CDR3 is TGCAGTGCTAGTTATAATGGACAGGTGCCTCAGCCCCAGCATTTT.

In this sample, this clonotype turned up a few times. The V call is TRBV28, the J call TRBJ2-5, with D perhaps matching TRBD2 (6 bases). The V end lost 3 bases, the J end lost 4 bases, and 15 bases lay between the germline ends. CDR1 is MDHEN, CDR2 SYDVKM, per germline. The CDR3 loop spans 15 amino acids. The CDR3 loop reads CASSLGQGGRETQYF. The CDR3, as DNA: TGTGCCAGCAGTTTGGGGCAGGGAGGTAGAGAGACCCAGTACTTC. Filled out from reference TRBV28 and TRBJ2-5, the complete variable domain reads DVKVTQSSRYLVKRTGEKVFLECVQDMDHENMFWYRQDPGLGLRLIYFSYDVKMKEKGDIPEGYSVSREKKERFSLILESASTNQTSMYLCASSLGQGGRETQYFGPGTRLLVL.

The CDR3 DNA reads TGCAGTGCTCCTGATCCTTGGGGGGAGACCCAGTACTTC. Translating it yields CSAPDPWGETQYF. The chain recombines TRBV20-1 with TRBJ2-5; tentatively, D is TRBD1 or TRBD2 (5 bases each). The length of the CDR3 is 13 residues. The V gene's germline CDR1 is DFQATT and CDR2 SNEGSKA (reference sequence). Trimming shortened V by 5 bases and J by 5 bases, and 15 bases separated the two germline ends.

This clonotype was detected a few times. J is TRBJ2-5 and V is TRBV9; D ambiguous. The V end was cut by 0 bases, the J end by 2 bases, with 8 bases between. The germline V gene has CDR1 SGDLS and CDR2 YYNGEE. CDR3 length: 14 residues. The chain's CDR3 is CASSVALSQETQYF. The CDR3 nucleotides read TGTGCCAGCAGCGTAGCTTTATCACAAGAGACCCAGTACTTC. Supplemented by reference TRBV9 and TRBJ2-5, the full variable domain reads DSGVTQTPKHLITATGQRVTLRCSPRSGDLSVYWYQQSLDQGLQFLIQYYNGEERAKGNILERFSAQQFPDLHSELNLSSLELGDSALYFCASSVALSQETQYFGPGTRLLVL.

The V gene is TRBV14, the J gene TRBJ2-1, with D perhaps assigned TRBD1 or TRBD2 (5 bases each). The V gene's germline CDR1 is SGHDN and CDR2 FVKESK. This CDR3 is built from 15 residues. The V end lost 4 bases, the J end lost 8 bases, and 18 bases lay between the germline ends. The CDR3 sequence is CASSRPGTSGHEQFF. In DNA, the CDR3 is TGTGCCAGCAGCCGCCCCGGGACCTCGGGCCATGAGCAGTTCTTC. The whole variable domain, filled in from reference TRBV14 and TRBJ2-1, reads EAGVTQFPSHSVIEKGQTVTLRCDPISGHDNLYWYRRVMGKEIKFLLHFVKESKQDESGMPNNRFLAERTGGTYSTLKVQPAELEDSGVYFCASSRPGTSGHEQFFGPGTRLTVL.

V gene TRBV18 combines with J gene TRBJ1-5; D uncertain. The CDR3 runs 16 residues. Trimming stripped 1 base from V and 0 bases from J, with 10 bases between. The germline V gene has CDR1 KGHSH and CDR2 LQKENI. The CDR3 coding sequence is TGTGCCAGCTCACCACGGCAAGCCCTTAGCAATCAGCCCCAGCATTTT. Amino acid sequence: CASSPRQALSNQPQHF.

This clonotype has only a few counts. The V gene is TRBV6-2 or TRBV6-3, the J gene TRBJ1-2; D remains ambiguous. CDR1 MNHEY and CDR2 SVGEGT come from the germline V gene. V was pared by 7 bases and J by 2 bases, with 5 bases between. The CDR3 length is 11 residues. CDR3 sequence: CASTQNYGYTF. The CDR3 DNA follows: TGTGCCAGCACCCAGAACTATGGCTACACCTTC.

This clonotype showed up just a few times. This chain uses TRBV7-2 with TRBJ2-1; no firm D call. This CDR3 is built from 15 residues. Trimming stripped 4 bases from V and 1 base from J, with 11 bases between. CDR1 is SGHTA and CDR2 is FQGNSA in the germline V gene. The CDR3 loop is CASSSGPASYNEQFF. The CDR3 DNA is TGTGCCAGCAGCTCAGGACCCGCTTCCTACAATGAGCAGTTCTTC.

In this sample, this clonotype turned up a few times. A much larger clone lies a single base off, so this may be a read error. The chain links TRBV20-1 to TRBJ2-1, with no clear D. The CDR3 runs 10 residues. CDR1 and CDR2 from the germline V gene are DFQATT and SNEGSKA (reference sequence). Trimming pared 2 bases from V and 4 bases from J, leaving 0 bases between. The CDR3 region has the DNA TGCAGTGCTAGATACAATGAGCAGTTCTTC. Its translation is CSARYNEQFF.

This clonotype came up many times. The rearrangement uses TRBV7-3 and TRBJ2-3, with D perhaps matching TRBD1 (6 bases). Germline-derived CDR1 and CDR2 are SGHTA and FQGTGA. The V gene lost 2 bases and the J gene lost 6 bases, with 21 bases spanning the gap. CDR3 size: 17 residues. This CDR3 is CASSLAPRGKGLDTQYF. Here the CDR3 DNA reads TGTGCCAGCAGCTTAGCCCCTAGGGGGAAGGGTTTGGATACGCAGTATTTT.

This clonotype was detected only a few times. The chain has TRBV23-1 and TRBJ1-4; 8 bases map to TRBD1. TRBV23-1 carries the ORF label, with uncertain function. Trimming at V came to 0 bases and at J to 0 bases, leaving 6 bases not matched to a gene. CDR3 size: 18 residues. This CDR3 is CASSQSGQAIATNEKLFF. CDR3 nucleotides: TGCGCCAGCAGTCAATCGGGACAGGCAATTGCAACTAATGAAAAACTGTTTTTT.

In its sample, this clonotype was seen many times. V usage is TRBV20-1 and J usage is TRBJ2-5; no clear D. The V gene's germline CDR1 is DFQATT and CDR2 SNEGSKA (reference sequence). V lost 5 bases and J 4 bases, leaving 17 bases between the germline ends. This CDR3 contains 14 residues. CDR3 sequence reads: CSAGPLPRAETQYF. The CDR3 DNA is TGCAGTGCTGGACCTCTCCCTAGGGCAGAGACCCAGTACTTC.

The J gene is TRBJ1-3, the V gene TRBV3-1; D is uncertain. The CDR3 totals 15 residues. Looked up from germline, CDR1 is LGHDT and CDR2 is YNNKEL (reference sequence). V was shortened by 0 bases and J by 9 bases, with 15 bases between the two germline ends. The CDR3 reads CASSQDPGFPGTIYF. The CDR3, as DNA: TGTGCCAGCAGCCAAGATCCGGGGTTTCCGGGCACCATATATTTT.

CDR3 nucleotides: TGCAGTGCTAGCCCCCCTCTAGCGGGGGGGGGGAAGACCCAGTACTTC. This sequence encodes CSASPPLAGGGKTQYF. This sequence joins TRBV20-1 and TRBJ2-5; 12 nucleotides line up with TRBD2. The CDR3 contains 16 residues. V gave up 3 bases and J gave up 6 bases; unmatched junction bases: 11. Per the germline V gene, CDR1 is DFQATT and CDR2 is SNEGSKA (reference sequence).